The 32 T cell receptor beta chains below all came from one sample that was sequenced in a study of early T cells in non-severe SARS-CoV-2 infection. TCRdb redid the calling of the 5' RACE reads with MiXCR, one entry per CDR3 protein. The repertoire includes over 45,000 distinct CDR3 sequences, roughly 5.9% of them detected once, and about 4.4% sits in the top ten. What was sequenced was whole blood. Receptors were obtained from an adult who was a healthcare worker with PCR-confirmed SARS-CoV-2 infection or an uninfected control (not recorded which).

This clonotype was recorded at least ten times. The chain links TRBV6-2 or TRBV6-3 to TRBJ1-6; D is unresolved. With 3 bases removed from V and 6 bases from J, the gap between germline ends came to 6 bases. Per the germline V gene, CDR1 is MNHEY and CDR2 is SVGEGT. CDR3 length: 13 amino acids. The CDR3 reads CASSYLFNSPLHF. The CDR3 bases are TGTGCCAGCAGTTATCTGTTTAATTCACCCCTCCACTTT.

This clonotype was detected many times. The chain couples TRBV12-3 or TRBV12-4 to TRBJ2-7; maybe TRBD1 (6 bases). CDR3 length: 12 residues. Trimming cost V 5 bases and J 5 bases, with 10 bases left between them. The CDR3 DNA sequence: TGTGCCAGCAGTCTACAGGGTAACGAGCAGTACTTC. It yields the protein CASSLQGNEQYF.

V usage is TRBV11-2 and J usage is TRBJ2-3; the D gene is possibly TRBD2 (6 bases). Germline lookup yields CDR1 SGHAT and CDR2 FQNNGV. This CDR3 region has 15 residues. The CDR3 loop is CVGRTVRGRTDTQYF. The CDR3 region has the DNA TGTGTCGGCAGAACCGTCCGGGGGAGGACAGATACGCAGTATTTT.

At least ten counts were recorded for this clonotype. The gene calls are TRBV18 and TRBJ2-1; 8 bases are shared with TRBD2. The junction had 4 bases not matched to a gene; V was cut back by 4 bases and J by 5 bases. This CDR3 region has 14 residues. The germline V gene has CDR1 KGHSH and CDR2 LQKENI. The CDR3 here is CASSLQRGNNEQFF. The CDR3 region has the DNA TGTGCCAGCTCACTACAGCGGGGGAACAATGAGCAGTTCTTC. The full variable domain, completed using reference TRBV18 and TRBJ2-1, is NAGVMQNPRHLVRRRGQEARLRCSPMKGHSHVYWYRQLPEEGLKFMVYLQKENIIDESGMPKERFSAEFPKEGPSILRIQQVVRGDSAAYFCASSLQRGNNEQFFGPGTRLTVL.

This clonotype was observed at least ten times. The rearrangement uses TRBV12-3 or TRBV12-4 and TRBJ1-1; 8 nucleotides line up with TRBD1. Unmatched junction bases numbered 3, after V lost 8 bases and J lost 1 base. The CDR3 loop spans 13 amino acids. CDR3 amino acids: CASDRGPNTEAFF. DNA for the CDR3: TGTGCCAGCGACAGGGGCCCGAACACTGAAGCTTTCTTT.

This clonotype was counted at least ten times. The chain couples TRBV5-8 to TRBJ1-4; D is undetermined. CDR3 size: 13 residues. In germline, CDR1 is SGHTS, CDR2 YDEGEE. V was trimmed by 8 bases and J by 0 bases, leaving 8 bases between them. The CDR3 DNA sequence: TGTGCCAGTTGGGGATCAACTAATGAAAAACTGTTTTTT. Protein: CASWGSTNEKLFF.

The sample holds many counts of this clonotype. The rearrangement links TRBV6-5 to TRBJ2-5, with TRBD1 matching over 9 bases. The CDR3 has 15 amino acids. The trim removed 6 bases at V and 6 bases at J, leaving 11 bases unmatched. Germline loops: CDR1 MNHEY, CDR2 SVGAGI. The CDR3 loop reads CASSYMGQGIKTQYF. The DNA for the CDR3 is TGTGCCAGCAGCTACATGGGACAGGGAATTAAGACCCAGTACTTC.

The sample holds many counts of this clonotype. CDR3 bases: TGTGCCAGCTCACCACCGTTGGTTTTCTCTGGAAACACCATATATTTT. Protein sequence: CASSPPLVFSGNTIYF. The V call is TRBV18, the J call TRBJ1-3, with no clear D. This CDR3 contains 16 residues. The germline V gene has CDR1 KGHSH and CDR2 LQKENI. Trimming removed 0 bases at V and 0 bases at J, with 9 bases between.

Ten or more counts support this clonotype. The chain employs TRBV5-1 and TRBJ1-2, with a tentative D call TRBD1 (5 bases). Trimming took off 2 bases at V and 8 bases at J, with 16 bases between the two ends. Looked up from germline, CDR1 is SGHRS and CDR2 is YFSETQ. The CDR3 contains 14 residues. In nucleotides, the CDR3 is TGCGCCAGCAGCTTTCCCCGGGGGGAAGGCGGCTACACCTTC. Amino acids: CASSFPRGEGGYTF. The variable domain in full, completed from reference TRBV5-1 and TRBJ1-2, reads KAGVTQTPRYLIKTRGQQVTLSCSPISGHRSVSWYQQTPGQGLQFLFEYFSETQRNKGNFPGRFSGRQFSNSRSEMNVSTLELGDSALYLCASSFPRGEGGYTFGSGTRLTVV.

This clonotype was counted many times. This chain connects TRBV5-1 to TRBJ2-5, with D maybe TRBD1 (6 bases). The CDR3 consists of 14 residues. Germline V gives CDR1 SGHRS, CDR2 YFSETQ. V lost 1 base, J lost 4 bases, and 11 bases lay in between. The CDR3 nucleotides read TGCGCCAGCAGCTTGCGGGACACAACAGAGACCCAGTACTTC. This encodes CASSLRDTTETQYF.

This clonotype has only a few counts. V and J are TRBV10-2 and TRBJ2-7; 9 bases fit TRBD1. Germline loops: CDR1 WSHSY, CDR2 SAAADI. V lost 5 bases to trimming and J lost 3 bases; unmatched junction nucleotides: 2. The CDR3 length is 13 residues. The CDR3 coding sequence is TGCGCCAGCAGTTCGGGACAGGGCTACGAGCAGTACTTC. Translation gives CASSSGQGYEQYF.

This clonotype was seen many times. V gene TRBV3-1 combines with J gene TRBJ2-2, with 12 bases lining up with TRBD2. This CDR3 is 16 amino acids long. Germline V gene lookup returns CDR1 LGHDT and CDR2 YNNKEL (reference sequence). Trimming took 1 base from V and 6 from J; bases not matched to a gene: 3. The CDR3 loop reads CASSQGLAGASGELFF. CDR3 nucleotide sequence: TGTGCCAGCAGCCAAGGACTAGCGGGAGCATCCGGGGAGCTGTTTTTT.

The rearrangement joins TRBV9 to TRBJ2-3; perhaps TRBD2 as D (6 bases). The CDR3 runs 16 residues. V dropped 3 bases and J dropped 0 bases, with 14 bases sitting between them. The V gene's germline CDR1 is SGDLS and CDR2 YYNGEE. Here the CDR3 reads CASSAGLGTSTDTQYF. The DNA of the CDR3 is TGTGCCAGCAGCGCGGGACTTGGGACTAGCACAGATACGCAGTATTTT.

This sequence joins TRBV4-1 and TRBJ2-1; possible D gene TRBD2, 6 bases. V lost 1 base, J lost 8 bases, and 18 bases lay in between. The germline gives CDR1 MGHRA, CDR2 YSYEKL. The CDR3 runs to 16 residues. The CDR3 region has the DNA TGCGCCAGCAGCCAAGTAAAAGGGCTAGCGCCCCATGAGCAGTTCTTC. This codes for CASSQVKGLAPHEQFF.

This clonotype was counted many times. The V call is TRBV5-6, the J call TRBJ2-7, with D possibly being TRBD1 (5 bases). Germline V CDR1 and CDR2: SGHDT, YYEEEE. The CDR3 is 13 amino acids. V was cut by 2 bases and J by 2 bases, with 8 bases left in between. CDR3 amino acids: CASSFPGTYEQYF. The CDR3 DNA sequence: TGTGCCAGCAGCTTTCCAGGGACCTACGAGCAGTACTTC.

This clonotype was found many times. The genes are TRBV3-1 and TRBJ2-7; 8 positions match TRBD1. With V trimmed by 2 bases and J by 1 base, 4 bases remained unmatched. CDR1 LGHDT and CDR2 YNNKEL come from the germline V gene (reference sequence). The CDR3 runs 15 residues. DNA for the CDR3: TGTGCCAGCAGCCAACCGGACAGGGCGTCCTACGAGCAGTACTTC. Protein product: CASSQPDRASYEQYF.

This clonotype showed up many times. J is TRBJ2-5 and V is TRBV7-9; D unresolved. Germline V gives CDR1 SEHNR, CDR2 FQNEAQ (reference sequence). There are 11 residues in the CDR3. V was pared by 7 bases and J by 4 bases, with 7 bases between. The CDR3 region is CASTTGETQYF. CDR3 nucleotides: TGTGCCAGCACAACTGGAGAGACCCAGTACTTC.

The chain links TRBV20-1 to TRBJ2-7, with 12 bases fitting TRBD1. This CDR3 comprises 13 residues. From germline, CDR1 is DFQATT and CDR2 SNEGSKA (reference sequence). Trimming took 6 bases from V and 5 from J; bases not matched to a gene: 5. The CDR3 here is CSALGQGANEQYF. CDR3 nucleotide sequence: TGCAGTGCCTTGGGACAGGGGGCGAACGAGCAGTACTTC.

This clonotype occurred many times. J is TRBJ1-6 and V is TRBV12-3 or TRBV12-4; maybe TRBD1 (5 bases). The germline V and J ends were trimmed by 7 bases and 7 bases, with 17 bases remaining between them. The CDR3 is made up of 15 amino acids. The CDR3 nucleotides are TGTGCCAGCACCACCAAGGGACGGTCCAATTCACCCCTCCACTTT. The encoded protein is CASTTKGRSNSPLHF.

This clonotype was detected many times. J is TRBJ1-5 and V is TRBV28; no clear D gene. The V end lost 6 bases, the J end lost 1 base, and 16 bases lay between the germline ends. CDR3 length equals 16 residues. Looked up from germline, CDR1 is MDHEN and CDR2 is SYDVKM. CDR3 coding DNA: TGTGCCAGCAGCCACCCTGGGATGGGAAGCAATCAGCCCCAGCATTTT. Encoded protein: CASSHPGMGSNQPQHF. Using reference TRBV28 and TRBJ1-5 for the parts outside the CDR3, the full variable domain is DVKVTQSSRYLVKRTGEKVFLECVQDMDHENMFWYRQDPGLGLRLIYFSYDVKMKEKGDIPEGYSVSREKKERFSLILESASTNQTSMYLCASSHPGMGSNQPQHFGDGTRLSIL.

This clonotype has just a few counts. J is TRBJ2-7 and V is TRBV4-1; TRBD2 is a possible D gene (7 bases). CDR3 length equals 14 residues. Germline assignment: CDR1 MGHRA and CDR2 YSYEKL. Trimming pared 1 base from V and 2 bases from J, leaving 9 bases between. This CDR3 reads CASSQGGGAYEQYF. The CDR3 coding sequence is TGCGCCAGCAGCCAAGGAGGGGGGGCCTACGAGCAGTACTTC.

This clonotype turned up a few times. The chain recombines TRBV29-1 with TRBJ2-6; no clear D gene. The germline V and J ends were trimmed by 4 bases and 2 bases, with 6 bases remaining between them. The germline V gene has CDR1 SQVTM and CDR2 ANQGSEA. The CDR3 is 13 amino acids. The CDR3 is CSVAATGANVLTF. CDR3 bases: TGCAGCGTTGCGGCAACTGGGGCCAACGTCCTGACTTTC. Full variable domain (outside the CDR3, taken from reference TRBV29-1 and TRBJ2-6): SAVISQKPSRDICQRGTSLTIQCQVDSQVTMMFWYRQQPGQSLTLIATANQGSEATYESGFVIDKFPISRPNLTFSTLTVSNMSPEDSSIYLCSVAATGANVLTFGAGSRLTVL.

In this sample, this clonotype turned up many times. The chain has TRBV7-2 and TRBJ1-2; D is undetermined. CDR3 length equals 13 residues. Looked up from germline, CDR1 is SGHTA and CDR2 is FQGNSA. The V and J ends lost 3 bases and 10 bases respectively, with 15 bases between them. In DNA form, the CDR3 reads TGTGCCAGCAGCTTCGGATCCTTCGGCGACTACACCTTC. It yields the protein CASSFGSFGDYTF.

This clonotype was counted only a few times. In nucleotides, the CDR3 is TGTGCCAGCAGTTACGGTGGGGGCCGAAACACTGAAGCTTTCTTT. It is translated as CASSYGGGRNTEAFF. V gene TRBV6-5 combines with J gene TRBJ1-1; possibly TRBD1 for D (6 bases). The ends were cut back, 2 bases at V and 2 bases at J, with 12 bases in the middle. Germline lookup yields CDR1 MNHEY and CDR2 SVGAGI. CDR3 size: 15 residues.

This clonotype was seen at least ten times. DNA for the CDR3: TGCGCCAGCAGCCTTTTAGGACAGGGGGCCAATAATGAGCAGTTCTTC. Residues: CASSLLGQGANNEQFF. The chain combines TRBV4-1 with TRBJ2-1, with TRBD1 identical over 11 bases. Trimming took 4 bases from V and 7 from J; bases not matched to a gene: 9. In germline, CDR1 is MGHRA, CDR2 YSYEKL. The CDR3 is 16 amino acids.

The sample holds many counts of this clonotype. CDR3 nucleotides: TGTGCCAGCAGACAAGGGGGCAGGGGGCTCCGGTACCAAGAGACCCAGTACTTC. This sequence encodes CASRQGGRGLRYQETQYF. This chain connects TRBV12-3 or TRBV12-4 to TRBJ2-5; 8 bases agree with TRBD1. J was trimmed by 0 bases and V by 6 bases; bases with no gene match: 15. The length of the CDR3 is 18 residues.

This clonotype has at least ten counts. The rearrangement links TRBV10-3 to TRBJ2-1; no clear D gene. The CDR3 consists of 14 residues. Trimming removed 1 base at V and 4 bases at J, with 8 bases between. Germline values: CDR1 ENHRY, CDR2 SYGVKD. In DNA, the CDR3 is TGTGCCATCAGTGAGTTTGGAGAGTACAATGAGCAGTTCTTC. Translating it yields CAISEFGEYNEQFF.

This clonotype showed up many times. This rearrangement joins TRBV29-1 to TRBJ1-5; 9 bases align to TRBD1. The CDR3 covers 13 residues. Germline CDR1 is SQVTM and CDR2 is ANQGSEA. V trimming: 6 bases; J trimming: 7 bases; junction bases outside the gene matches: 7. CDR3 amino acids: CSVRTGVGQPQHF. The CDR3 DNA reads TGCAGCGTGAGGACAGGGGTAGGGCAGCCCCAGCATTTT.

In its sample, this clonotype was seen many times. This chain joins TRBV11-1 and TRBJ2-6, with D tentatively TRBD2 (5 bases). Germline CDR1 is SGHAT and CDR2 is FQDESV (reference sequence). V was shortened by 5 bases and J by 2 bases, with 10 bases between the two germline ends. CDR3 length equals 15 residues. The CDR3 is CASSRSEAGANVLTF. DNA for the CDR3: TGTGCCAGCAGCCGTAGCGAAGCTGGGGCCAACGTCCTGACTTTC.

This clonotype was observed a handful of times. The J gene is TRBJ2-6, the V gene TRBV12-3 or TRBV12-4, with D possibly TRBD2 on 6 matching bases. Trimming took 6 bases from V and 3 from J, leaving 12 bases between them. CDR3 size: 15 residues. CDR3 region: CASSPGVFGANVLTF. The CDR3 nucleotides read TGTGCCAGCAGCCCGGGGGTCTTTGGGGCCAACGTCCTGACTTTC.

The chain has TRBV5-6 and TRBJ2-5, with a possible D match to TRBD1 (6 bases). Germline V gives CDR1 SGHDT, CDR2 YYEEEE. This CDR3 contains 14 residues. Between the trimmed V and J ends, which lost 3 bases and 4 bases, there was a span of 13 bases. CDR3 nucleotides: TGTGCCAGCAGCTGGCAGGGGCTCCGAGAGACCCAGTACTTC. Its translation is CASSWQGLRETQYF.

This clonotype was detected ten times or more. The V and J genes are TRBV5-1 and TRBJ2-1, with 7 bases fitting TRBD1. The V gene's germline CDR1 is SGHRS and CDR2 YFSETQ. The length of the CDR3 is 15 residues. Trimming removed 3 bases from V and 5 bases from J; junction bases left unmatched: 8. CDR3 DNA: TGCGCCAGCAGCTACGGACAGGTCCTCGACAATGAGCAGTTCTTC. The encoded protein is CASSYGQVLDNEQFF.